This T cell receptor beta chain came from a study of T cell responses to AZD1222 COVID-19 vaccine. This table comes from immunoSEQ multiplex PCR, and its TCRdb copy is limited to in-frame clones, with some not included. The data hold roughly 200,000 clones, with over 80% observed a single time. Germline V gene sequence: CDR1 MNHEY, CDR2 SMNVEV (reference sequence). J lost 2 bases, V lost 6 bases, and 5 bases had no gene match. The CDR3 has 14 residues. About this clone itself: The antigen is not known.

Study conclusions and caveats: Only after the peak T cell response were repertoires sampled.

The source was peripheral blood, collected 28 days after the second dose of the MenACWY control vaccine. This sequence originates from an adult who received the MenACWY meningococcal vaccine as a control. The chain couples TRBV27 to TRBJ2-3, with 7 bases matching TRBD1. The CDR3 here is CASRKQGHTDTQYF. The CDR3 region has the DNA TGTGCCAGCAGGAAACAGGGGCACACAGATACGCAGTATTTT.